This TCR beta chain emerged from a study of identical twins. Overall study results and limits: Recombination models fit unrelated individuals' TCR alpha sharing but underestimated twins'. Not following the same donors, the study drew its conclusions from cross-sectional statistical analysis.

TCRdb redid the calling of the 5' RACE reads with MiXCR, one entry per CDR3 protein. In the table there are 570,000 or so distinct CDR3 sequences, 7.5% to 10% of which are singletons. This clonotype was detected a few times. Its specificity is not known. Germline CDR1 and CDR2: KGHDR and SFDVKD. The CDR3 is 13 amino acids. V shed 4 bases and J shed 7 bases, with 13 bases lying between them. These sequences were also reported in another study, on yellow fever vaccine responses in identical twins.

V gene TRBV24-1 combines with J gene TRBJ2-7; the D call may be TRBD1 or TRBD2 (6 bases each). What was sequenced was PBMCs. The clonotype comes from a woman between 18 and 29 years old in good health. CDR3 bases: TGTGCCACCAGTGAGATCCCGGGGGCTGAGCAGTACTTC. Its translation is CATSEIPGAEQYF.